Presented here are 18 T cell receptor beta chains from one specimen sequenced in a study of blood T cell repertoires in COVID-19. The assay was immunoSEQ multiplex PCR, and TCRdb's table has in-frame clones only and misses some. The sample has 55,000 to 95,000 clones, roughly 80% seen once. Sequenced material: peripheral blood. These receptors originate from a woman in her sixties or seventies with acute or convalescent COVID-19.

CDR3 sequence reads: CASSPSGQSSGNTIYF. The CDR3 DNA sequence: TGTGCCAGCAGCCCTTCGGGACAATCCTCTGGAAACACCATATATTTT. V is TRBV11-1 and J is TRBJ1-3; possibly TRBD1 for D (6 bases). Germline values: CDR1 SGHAT, CDR2 FQDESV (reference sequence). The V gene lost 5 bases and the J gene lost 0 bases, with 14 bases spanning the gap. The CDR3 loop spans 16 amino acids.

The genes are TRBV18 and TRBJ1-2; no reliable D call. This CDR3 region has 15 residues. Trimming stripped 1 base from V and 4 bases from J, with 13 bases between. Germline loops: CDR1 KGHSH, CDR2 LQKENI. The CDR3: CASSPQAGSLYGYTF. The CDR3 nucleotides read TGTGCCAGCTCACCACAAGCCGGGAGCCTCTATGGCTACACCTTC.

This chain joins TRBV30 and TRBJ1-2; D is perhaps TRBD1 (5 bases). Germline assignment: CDR1 GTSNPN and CDR2 SVGIG (reference sequence). The V and J ends lost 5 bases and 4 bases respectively, with 11 bases between them. The CDR3 has 12 residues. CDR3 region: CAWETEVYGYTF. The CDR3 DNA follows: TGTGCCTGGGAGACAGAAGTCTATGGCTACACCTTC.

The chain has TRBV3-1 (or the pseudogene TRBV3-2) and TRBJ2-7; 8 bases match TRBD1. The CDR3 runs to 15 residues. CDR1 and CDR2 from the germline V gene are LGHDT and YNNKEL (reference sequence). V lost 0 bases, J lost 7 bases, and 8 bases stayed unmatched. CDR3 region: CASSQDNRGFGEQYF. CDR3 nucleotide sequence: TGTGCCAGCAGCCAAGATAACAGGGGGTTCGGTGAGCAGTACTTC.

J is TRBJ1-1 and V is TRBV18; D call uncertain. From germline, CDR1 is KGHSH and CDR2 LQKENI. This CDR3 is 14 amino acids long. V shed 3 bases and J shed 1 base, with 9 bases lying between them. The CDR3 DNA follows: TGTGCCAGCTCACCGGCGGCTCGGAACACTGAAGCTTTCTTT. This gives the protein CASSPAARNTEAFF. Full variable domain (remainder filled in from reference TRBV18 and TRBJ1-1): NAGVMQNPRHLVRRRGQEARLRCSPMKGHSHVYWYRQLPEEGLKFMVYLQKENIIDESGMPKERFSAEFPKEGPSILRIQQVVRGDSAAYFCASSPAARNTEAFFGQGTRLTVV.

The genes are TRBV7-6 and TRBJ2-1; 8 positions match TRBD2. With V trimmed by 3 bases and J by 7 bases, 14 bases remained unmatched. Germline V CDR1 and CDR2: SGHVS, FNYEAQ. The CDR3 loop spans 17 amino acids. The CDR3 sequence is CASSFSAGVYKTNEQFF. CDR3 DNA sequence: TGTGCCAGCAGCTTTTCAGCGGGGGTTTATAAAACTAATGAGCAGTTCTTC.

This clone came up once. The V gene is TRBV5-8, the J gene TRBJ1-4, with D hard to call. V was clipped by 3 bases and J by 0 bases, with 12 bases between them. CDR1 SGHTS and CDR2 YDEGEE come from the germline V gene. There are 16 residues in the CDR3. For the CDR3, the DNA is TGTGCCAGCAGCTCGGGATCTCAGTCAACTAATGAAAAACTGTTTTTT. Translating it yields CASSSGSQSTNEKLFF.

This sequence joins TRBV4-1 and TRBJ2-5; 9 positions match TRBD2. The germline V gene encodes CDR1 MGHRA and CDR2 YSYEKL. V was pared by 4 bases and J by 3 bases, with 3 bases of the junction left unmatched. The CDR3 extends over 14 amino acids. The CDR3 DNA reads TGCGCCAGCAGCCTCCGCGGGGGGGAAGAGACCCAGTACTTC. Translated: CASSLRGGEETQYF.

The rearrangement joins TRBV28 to TRBJ1-5; D is unclear. The CDR3 loop spans 12 amino acids. The germline V gene has CDR1 MDHEN and CDR2 SYDVKM. With 2 bases removed from V and 12 bases from J, the gap between germline ends came to 11 bases. The CDR3 region has the DNA TGTGCCAGCAGTTTAACTATACTAAACCAGCATTTT. Translating it yields CASSLTILNQHF.

A single count supports this clone. The chain uses TRBV5-5 and TRBJ2-6, with TRBD2 identical over 7 bases. The CDR3 is 15 residues long. Trimming cost V 4 bases and J 4 bases; bases outside gene matches: 5. The germline CDR1 and CDR2 sequences are SGHKS and YYEKEE (reference sequence). CDR3 DNA sequence: TGTGCCAGCAGCACCCGGGGGGAAGGGGCCAACGTCCTGACTTTC. Its translation: CASSTRGEGANVLTF.

The V gene is TRBV28, the J gene TRBJ1-2; TRBD1 aligns across 7 bases. Germline-derived CDR1 and CDR2 are MDHEN and SYDVKM. The junction had 7 bases not matched to a gene; V was cut back by 5 bases and J by 7 bases. The length of the CDR3 is 13 residues. Written as DNA, the CDR3 is TGTGCCAGCAGTGAAGGACAGGCTTTTGGCTACACCTTC. It translates to CASSEGQAFGYTF.

This clone was seen only once. The chain combines TRBV6-1 with TRBJ2-5; 13 bases are a match to TRBD2. The CDR3 is 18 residues long. The V and J ends lost 1 base and 3 bases, in that order; junction bases with no gene match: 8. Looked up from germline, CDR1 is MNHNS and CDR2 is SASEGT. The chain's CDR3 is CASSEDAFGTSGKETQYF. Written as DNA, the CDR3 is TGTGCCAGCAGTGAAGACGCTTTTGGGACTAGCGGGAAAGAGACCCAGTACTTC.

This chain connects TRBV10-3 to TRBJ2-5; 11 bases line up with TRBD2. Germline V lookup: CDR1 ENHRY, CDR2 SYGVKD. The CDR3 contains 15 residues. V gave up 0 bases and J gave up 5 bases; unmatched junction bases: 2. CDR3 sequence: CAISESTSGKETQYF. The CDR3, as DNA: TGTGCCATCAGTGAGTCGACTAGCGGGAAGGAGACCCAGTACTTC.

The genes are TRBV5-6 and TRBJ2-2; the D gene is possibly TRBD2 (5 bases). The CDR3 is 13 amino acids. Germline V gene sequence: CDR1 SGHDT, CDR2 YYEEEE. The V and J ends lost 4 bases and 7 bases respectively, with 11 bases between them. DNA for the CDR3: TGTGCCAGCAGCCAGTTCGGGGACGGGGAGCTGTTTTTT. Translation gives CASSQFGDGELFF.

The V gene is TRBV2, the J gene TRBJ1-5; 7 bases fit TRBD1. The V gene end was trimmed by 8 bases and the J gene end by 6 bases; junction bases not matched to a gene: 13. CDR1 and CDR2 from the germline V gene are SNHLY and FYNNEI. The CDR3 has 15 amino acids. The CDR3 coding sequence is TGTGCCAGCCATAGCGGGACAGCGGTCGCTCAGCCCCAGCATTTT. This encodes CASHSGTAVAQPQHF.

The rearrangement uses TRBV28 and TRBJ1-2; TRBD1 might be the D (6 bases). Germline loops: CDR1 MDHEN, CDR2 SYDVKM. CDR3 length equals 17 residues. Trimming took 1 base from V and 1 from J, leaving 16 bases between them. The CDR3 nucleotides are TGTGCCAGCAGTTTATTTTCGGGACACCCTATTAACTATGGCTACACCTTC. Protein product: CASSLFSGHPINYGYTF.

The V gene is TRBV30, the J gene TRBJ1-2; perhaps TRBD1 as D (6 bases). CDR1 and CDR2 from the germline V gene are GTSNPN and SVGIG (reference sequence). V gave up 2 bases and J gave up 3 bases, with 19 bases separating them. This CDR3 is 16 amino acids long. The chain's CDR3 is CAWSPRGGAPYYGYTF. The CDR3 DNA follows: TGTGCCTGGAGTCCCCGGGGGGGGGCCCCCTACTATGGCTACACCTTC.

The chain has TRBV3-1 (or the pseudogene TRBV3-2) and TRBJ1-5; D gene uncertain. The CDR3 contains 17 residues. Between the trimmed V and J ends, which lost 0 bases and 2 bases, there was a span of 14 bases. Germline V gene lookup returns CDR1 LGHDT and CDR2 YNNKEL (reference sequence). CDR3 sequence reads: CASSQDNPFGGNQPQHF. The CDR3 DNA follows: TGTGCCAGCAGCCAAGATAACCCATTCGGGGGCAATCAGCCCCAGCATTTT.